Sequencing of this T cell receptor (beta chain) was carried out in a study of T cell responses to AZD1222 COVID-19 vaccine. This table comes from immunoSEQ multiplex PCR, and its TCRdb copy is limited to in-frame clones, with some not included. This sample has 65,000 to 90,000 clones; around 85% occur once, and the top ten carry roughly 7.5%. This sequence originates from an adult in good health. The sequenced sample was peripheral blood, obtained on day 0 of AZD1222 vaccination.

DNA of the CDR3: TGTGCCAGCAGCCGGACGACAGGGCTCGAGCAGTACTTC. Protein sequence: CASSRTTGLEQYF. V usage is TRBV3-1 (or the pseudogene TRBV3-2) and J usage is TRBJ2-7, with 7 bases fitting TRBD1. V dropped 4 bases and J dropped 6; count of bases not matched to a gene: 6. The CDR3 spans 13 residues. CDR1 is LGHDT, CDR2 YNNKEL, per germline (reference sequence).